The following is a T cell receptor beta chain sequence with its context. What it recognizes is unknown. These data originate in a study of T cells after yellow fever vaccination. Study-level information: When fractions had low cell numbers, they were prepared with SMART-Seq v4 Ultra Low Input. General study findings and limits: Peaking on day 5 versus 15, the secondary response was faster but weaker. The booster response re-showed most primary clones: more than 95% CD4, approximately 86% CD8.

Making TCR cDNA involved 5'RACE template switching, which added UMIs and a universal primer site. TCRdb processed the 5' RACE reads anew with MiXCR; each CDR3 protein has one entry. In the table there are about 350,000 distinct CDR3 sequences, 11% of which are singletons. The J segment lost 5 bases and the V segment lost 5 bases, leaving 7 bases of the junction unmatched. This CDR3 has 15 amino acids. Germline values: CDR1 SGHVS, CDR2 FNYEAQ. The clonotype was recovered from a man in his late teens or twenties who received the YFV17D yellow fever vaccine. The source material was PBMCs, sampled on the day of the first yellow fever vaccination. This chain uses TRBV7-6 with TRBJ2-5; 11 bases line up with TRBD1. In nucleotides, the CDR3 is TGTGCCAGCAGCCCCTGGACAGGGGGCGAGGAGACCCAGTACTTC. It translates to CASSPWTGGEETQYF.